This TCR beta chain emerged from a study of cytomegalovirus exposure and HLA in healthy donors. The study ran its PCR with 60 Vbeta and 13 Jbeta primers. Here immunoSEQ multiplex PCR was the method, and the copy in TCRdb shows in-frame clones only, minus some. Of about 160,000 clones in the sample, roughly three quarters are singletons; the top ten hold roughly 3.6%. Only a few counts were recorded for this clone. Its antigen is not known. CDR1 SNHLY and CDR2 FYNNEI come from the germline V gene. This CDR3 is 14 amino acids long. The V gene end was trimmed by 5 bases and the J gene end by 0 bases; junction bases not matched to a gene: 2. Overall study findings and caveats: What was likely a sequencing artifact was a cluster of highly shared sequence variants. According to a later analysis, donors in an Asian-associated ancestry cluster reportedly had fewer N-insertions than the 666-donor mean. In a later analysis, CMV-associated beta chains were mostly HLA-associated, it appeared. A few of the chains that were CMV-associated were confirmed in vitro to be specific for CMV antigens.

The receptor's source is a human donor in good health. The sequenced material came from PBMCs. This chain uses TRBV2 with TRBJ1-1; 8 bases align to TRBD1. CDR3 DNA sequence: TGTGCCAGCAGTTGGACAGGGATGAACACTGAAGCTTTCTTT. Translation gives CASSWTGMNTEAFF.